This entry concerns a single T cell receptor beta chain. The germline gives CDR1 LGHDT, CDR2 YNNKEL (reference sequence). V shed 6 bases and J 4 bases; nucleotides not matched to a gene: 10. The CDR3 length is 15 residues. The sample comes from a study of blood T cell repertoires in COVID-19. This table comes from immunoSEQ multiplex PCR, and its TCRdb copy is limited to in-frame clones, with some not included. The sample has under 250,000 clones, roughly 85% seen once. Material for sequencing was PBMCs or T cells enriched from blood (not recorded which). V is TRBV3-1 (or the pseudogene TRBV3-2) and J is TRBJ1-1; TRBD1 matches 8 bases. This receptor was taken from a woman in her 40s who had been exposed to COVID-19. The DNA of the CDR3 is TGTGCCAGCAGTCATTCAGGGGGCGCGGGCACTGAAGCTTTCTTT. This translates into CASSHSGGAGTEAFF.